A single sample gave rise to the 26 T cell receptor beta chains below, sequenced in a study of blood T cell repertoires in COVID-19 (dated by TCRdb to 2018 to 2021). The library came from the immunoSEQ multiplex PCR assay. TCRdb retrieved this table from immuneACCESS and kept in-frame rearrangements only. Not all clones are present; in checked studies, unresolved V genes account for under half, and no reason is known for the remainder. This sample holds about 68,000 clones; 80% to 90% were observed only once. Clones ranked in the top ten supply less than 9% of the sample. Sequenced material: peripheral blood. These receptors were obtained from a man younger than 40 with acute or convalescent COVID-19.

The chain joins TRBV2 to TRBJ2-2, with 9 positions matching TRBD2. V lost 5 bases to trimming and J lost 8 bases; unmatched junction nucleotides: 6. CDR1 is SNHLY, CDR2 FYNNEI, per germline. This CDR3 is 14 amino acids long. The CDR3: CASSWTSVTGELFF. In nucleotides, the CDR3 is TGTGCCAGCAGTTGGACTAGCGTTACGGGGGAGCTGTTTTTT.

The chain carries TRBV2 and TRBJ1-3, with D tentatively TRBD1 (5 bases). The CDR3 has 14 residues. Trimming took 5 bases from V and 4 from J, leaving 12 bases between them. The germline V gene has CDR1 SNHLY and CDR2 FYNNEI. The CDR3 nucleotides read TGTGCCAGCAGTATAGCGGGGGAAGGAAACACCATATATTTT. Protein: CASSIAGEGNTIYF.

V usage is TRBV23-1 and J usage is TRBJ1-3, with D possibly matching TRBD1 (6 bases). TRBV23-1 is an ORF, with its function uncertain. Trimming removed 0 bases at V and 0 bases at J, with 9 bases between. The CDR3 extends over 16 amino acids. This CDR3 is CASSQSWGHSGNTIYF. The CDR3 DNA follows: TGCGCCAGCAGTCAATCGTGGGGGCACTCTGGAAACACCATATATTTT.

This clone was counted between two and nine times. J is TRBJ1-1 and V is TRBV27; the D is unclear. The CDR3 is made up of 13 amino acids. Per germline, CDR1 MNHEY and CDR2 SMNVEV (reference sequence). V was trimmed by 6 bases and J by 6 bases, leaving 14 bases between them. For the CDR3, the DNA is TGTGCCAGCAGGGTGGGGAGTATGGCTGAAGCTTTCTTT. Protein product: CASRVGSMAEAFF.

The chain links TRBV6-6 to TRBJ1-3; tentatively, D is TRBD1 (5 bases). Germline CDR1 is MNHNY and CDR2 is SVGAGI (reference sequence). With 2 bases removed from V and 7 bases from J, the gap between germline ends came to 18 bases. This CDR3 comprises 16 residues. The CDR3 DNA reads TGTGCCAGCAGTTACCCCTTGGGCGGCGGGGGGAACACCATATATTTT. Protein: CASSYPLGGGGNTIYF.

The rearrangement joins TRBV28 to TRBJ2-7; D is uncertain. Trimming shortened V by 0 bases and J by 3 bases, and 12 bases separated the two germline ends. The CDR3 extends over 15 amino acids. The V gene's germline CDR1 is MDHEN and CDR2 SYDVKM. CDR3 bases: TGTGCCAGCAGTTTATGGTCTGGCAAAAACTACGAGCAGTACTTC. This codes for CASSLWSGKNYEQYF.

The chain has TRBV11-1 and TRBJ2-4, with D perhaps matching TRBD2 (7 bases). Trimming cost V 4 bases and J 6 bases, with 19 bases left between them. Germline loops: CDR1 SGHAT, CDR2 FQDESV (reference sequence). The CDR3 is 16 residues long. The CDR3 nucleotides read TGTGCCAGCAGCTCCGGACTGACAGGCGGGGGAAACATTCAGTACTTC. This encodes CASSSGLTGGGNIQYF.

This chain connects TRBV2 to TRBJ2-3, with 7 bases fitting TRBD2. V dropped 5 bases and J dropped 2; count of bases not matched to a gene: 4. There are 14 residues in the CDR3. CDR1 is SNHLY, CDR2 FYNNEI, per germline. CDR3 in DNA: TGTGCCAGCAGTATCCTAGCGGCCACAGATACGCAGTATTTT. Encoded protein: CASSILAATDTQYF. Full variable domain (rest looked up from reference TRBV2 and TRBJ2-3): EPEVTQTPSHQVTQMGQEVILRCVPISNHLYFYWYRQILGQKVEFLVSFYNNEISEKSEIFDDQFSVERPDGSNFTLKIRSTKLEDSAMYFCASSILAATDTQYFGPGTRLTVL.

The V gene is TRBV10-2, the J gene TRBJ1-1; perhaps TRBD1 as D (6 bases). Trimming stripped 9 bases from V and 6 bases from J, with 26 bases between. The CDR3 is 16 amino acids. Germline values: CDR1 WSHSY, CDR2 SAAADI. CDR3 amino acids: CASRAQTGNPLAEAFF. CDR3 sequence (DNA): TGCGCCAGTAGAGCGCAAACAGGGAATCCCTTGGCTGAAGCTTTCTTT.

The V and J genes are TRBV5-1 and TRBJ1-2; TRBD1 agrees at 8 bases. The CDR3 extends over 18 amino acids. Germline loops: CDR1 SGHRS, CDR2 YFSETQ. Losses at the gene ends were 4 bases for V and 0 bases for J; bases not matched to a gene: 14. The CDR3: CASSAHGIGQGSNYGYTF. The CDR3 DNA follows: TGCGCCAGCAGCGCTCACGGTATCGGACAGGGCTCTAACTATGGCTACACCTTC.

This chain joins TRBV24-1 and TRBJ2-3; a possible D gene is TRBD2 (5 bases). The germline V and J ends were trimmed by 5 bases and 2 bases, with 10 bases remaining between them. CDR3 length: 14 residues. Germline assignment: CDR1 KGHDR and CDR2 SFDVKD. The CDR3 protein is CATSGASPTDTQYF. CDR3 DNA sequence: TGTGCCACCAGTGGGGCTAGCCCCACAGATACGCAGTATTTT.

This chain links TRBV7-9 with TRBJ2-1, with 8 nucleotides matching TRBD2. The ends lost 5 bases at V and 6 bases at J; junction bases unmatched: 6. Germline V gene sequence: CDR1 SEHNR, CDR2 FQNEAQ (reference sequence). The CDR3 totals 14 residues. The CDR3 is CASSPGLALNEQFF. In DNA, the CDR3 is TGTGCCAGCAGCCCCGGACTAGCTCTCAATGAGCAGTTCTTC.

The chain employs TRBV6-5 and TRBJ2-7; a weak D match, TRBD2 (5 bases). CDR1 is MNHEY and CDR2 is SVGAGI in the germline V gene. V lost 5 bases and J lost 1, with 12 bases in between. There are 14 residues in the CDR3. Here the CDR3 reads CASSLGEGSYEQYF. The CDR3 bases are TGTGCCAGCAGTCTAGGAGAGGGTTCCTACGAGCAGTACTTC.

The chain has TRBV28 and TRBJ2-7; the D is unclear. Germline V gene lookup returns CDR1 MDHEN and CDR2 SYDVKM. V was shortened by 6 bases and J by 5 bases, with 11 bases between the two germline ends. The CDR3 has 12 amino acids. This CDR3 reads CASRRHIDEQYF. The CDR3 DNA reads TGTGCCAGCAGGCGACATATCGACGAGCAGTACTTC.

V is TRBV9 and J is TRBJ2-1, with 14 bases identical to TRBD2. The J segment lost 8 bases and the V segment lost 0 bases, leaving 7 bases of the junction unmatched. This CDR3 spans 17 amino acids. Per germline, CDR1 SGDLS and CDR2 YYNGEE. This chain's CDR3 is CASSVERGLAGVHEQFF. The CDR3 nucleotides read TGTGCCAGCAGCGTAGAACGGGGACTAGCGGGAGTCCATGAGCAGTTCTTC.

Here the CDR3 DNA reads TGTGCCAGCAGCTTAGCCCCGCTAGCGGGAGGTTACGAGCAGTACTTC. Translation: CASSLAPLAGGYEQYF. The V and J genes are TRBV11-2 and TRBJ2-7; 11 bases are a match to TRBD2. The germline CDR1 and CDR2 sequences are SGHAT and FQNNGV. The length of the CDR3 is 16 residues. V shed 1 base, J shed 4 bases, and the junction held 6 bases outside the gene matches. Complete variable domain (other parts from reference TRBV11-2 and TRBJ2-7): EAGVAQSPRYKIIEKRQSVAFWCNPISGHATLYWYQQILGQGPKLLIQFQNNGVVDDSQLPKDRFSAERLKGVDSTLKIQPAKLEDSAVYLCASSLAPLAGGYEQYFGPGTRLTVT.

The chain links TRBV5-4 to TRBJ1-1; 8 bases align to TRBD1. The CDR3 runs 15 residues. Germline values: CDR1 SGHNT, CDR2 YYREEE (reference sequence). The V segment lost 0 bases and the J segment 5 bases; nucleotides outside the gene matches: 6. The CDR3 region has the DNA TGTGCCAGCAGCTTGGGGCAGGGGGCAGGGACTGAAGCTTTCTTT. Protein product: CASSLGQGAGTEAFF.

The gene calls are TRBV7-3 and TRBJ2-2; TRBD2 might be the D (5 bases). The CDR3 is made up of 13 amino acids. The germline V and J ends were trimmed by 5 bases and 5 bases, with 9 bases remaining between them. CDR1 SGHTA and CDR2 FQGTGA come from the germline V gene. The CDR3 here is CASSTSHTGELFF. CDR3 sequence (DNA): TGTGCCAGCAGCACTAGTCATACCGGGGAGCTGTTTTTT. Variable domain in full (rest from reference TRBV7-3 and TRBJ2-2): GAGVSQTPSNKVTEKGKYVELRCDPISGHTALYWYRQSLGQGPEFLIYFQGTGAADDSGLPNDRFFAVRPEGSVSTLKIQRTERGDSAVYLCASSTSHTGELFFGEGSRLTVL.

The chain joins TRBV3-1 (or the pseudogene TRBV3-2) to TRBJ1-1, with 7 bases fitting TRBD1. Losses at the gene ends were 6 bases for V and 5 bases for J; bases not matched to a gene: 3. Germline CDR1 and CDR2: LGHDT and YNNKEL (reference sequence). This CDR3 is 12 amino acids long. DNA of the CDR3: TGTGCCAGCAGTCAGACAGGGACTGAAGCTTTCTTT. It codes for CASSQTGTEAFF.

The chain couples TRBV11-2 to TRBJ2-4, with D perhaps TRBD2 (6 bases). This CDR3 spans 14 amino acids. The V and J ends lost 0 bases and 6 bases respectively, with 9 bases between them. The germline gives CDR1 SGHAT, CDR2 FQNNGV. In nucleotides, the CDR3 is TGTGCCAGCAGCTTAGATACTAGCCTAAACATTCAGTACTTC. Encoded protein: CASSLDTSLNIQYF.

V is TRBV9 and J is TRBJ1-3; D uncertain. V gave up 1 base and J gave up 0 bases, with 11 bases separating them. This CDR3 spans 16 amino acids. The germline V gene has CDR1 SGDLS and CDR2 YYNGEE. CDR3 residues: CASSVRSGSSGNTIYF. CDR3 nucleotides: TGTGCCAGCAGCGTAAGGAGCGGCAGCTCTGGAAACACCATATATTTT.

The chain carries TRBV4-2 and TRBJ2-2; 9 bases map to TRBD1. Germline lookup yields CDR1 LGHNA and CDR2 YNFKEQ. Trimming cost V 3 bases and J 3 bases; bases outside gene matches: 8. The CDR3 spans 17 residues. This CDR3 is CASSHGRGQGYTGELFF. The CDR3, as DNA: TGTGCCAGCAGCCATGGACGGGGACAGGGTTACACCGGGGAGCTGTTTTTT.

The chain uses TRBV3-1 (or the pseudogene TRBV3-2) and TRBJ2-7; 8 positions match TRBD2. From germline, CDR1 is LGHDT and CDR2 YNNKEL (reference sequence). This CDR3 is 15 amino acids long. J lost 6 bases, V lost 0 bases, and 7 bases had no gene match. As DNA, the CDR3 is TGTGCCAGCAGCCAAGACTTTAGCGGGACTCGCGAGCAGTACTTC. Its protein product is CASSQDFSGTREQYF.

The chain's CDR3 is CASSRDYSSYNEQFF. The CDR3 nucleotides read TGCGCCAGCAGCAGGGACTATAGCTCCTACAATGAGCAGTTCTTC. V usage is TRBV4-3 and J usage is TRBJ2-1; 7 positions match TRBD2. Germline CDR1 LGHNA, CDR2 YSLEER. There are 15 residues in the CDR3. Trimming removed 5 bases from V and 0 bases from J; junction bases left unmatched: 4.

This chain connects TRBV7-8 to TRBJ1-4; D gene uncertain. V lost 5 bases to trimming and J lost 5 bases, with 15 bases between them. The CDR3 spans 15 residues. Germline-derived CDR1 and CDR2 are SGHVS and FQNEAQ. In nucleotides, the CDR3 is TGTGCCAGCAGCCCCATGTGGAGATCCAATGAAAAACTGTTTTTT. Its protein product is CASSPMWRSNEKLFF.

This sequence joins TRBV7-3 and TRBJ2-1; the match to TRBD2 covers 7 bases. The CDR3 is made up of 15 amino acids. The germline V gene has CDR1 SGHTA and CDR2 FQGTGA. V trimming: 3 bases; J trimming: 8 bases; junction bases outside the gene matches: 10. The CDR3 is CASSLGGRTMDEQFF. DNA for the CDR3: TGTGCCAGCAGCTTGGGCGGGAGAACCATGGATGAGCAGTTCTTC. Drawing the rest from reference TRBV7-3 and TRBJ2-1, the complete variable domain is GAGVSQTPSNKVTEKGKYVELRCDPISGHTALYWYRQSLGQGPEFLIYFQGTGAADDSGLPNDRFFAVRPEGSVSTLKIQRTERGDSAVYLCASSLGGRTMDEQFFGPGTRLTVL.